Sequencing of this TCR beta chain was carried out in a study of control samples from healthy donors and cancer patients. The V gene end was trimmed by 4 bases and the J gene end by 1 base; junction bases not matched to a gene: 3. Germline CDR1 is MRHNA and CDR2 is SNTAGT. This CDR3 comprises 14 residues. The data were produced by immunoSEQ multiplex PCR, yet TCRdb's version contains in-frame clones alone and is incomplete. The sample lists about 130,000 clones; around 94% were seen once. This TCR came from an older man with head and neck cancer. The chain combines TRBV6-4 with TRBJ1-1; 7 bases align to TRBD1. The sample consisted of PBMCs. The chain's CDR3 is CASSAGTENTEAFF. DNA for the CDR3: TGTGCCAGCAGTGCCGGGACAGAGAACACTGAAGCTTTCTTT.